Listed below are T cell receptor beta chains from one sample, sequenced in a study of cytomegalovirus exposure and HLA in healthy donors. Using immunoSEQ multiplex PCR, the repertoire was profiled, and TCRdb retains in-frame clones only, with some absent. This table has 100,000 or so clones, around 76% appearing once. The sample consisted of PBMCs. The receptors shown here come from a young man in good health and CMV-seropositive. The CDR3 runs from the conserved cysteine through the conserved F or W. D genes are given only for firm matches. A row's size may be missing; if present it is once, few, many or a size class.

V gene,D gene,J gene,clone size,CDR3 DNA,CDR3 protein
TRBV2,TRBD2,TRBJ2-1,NA,TGTGCCAGCAGTGCGACCCTAGCGGGGGGAATCAATGAGCAGTTCTTC,CASSATLAGGINEQFF
TRBV29-1,NA,TRBJ2-3,NA,TGCAGCGCCGCGCTTGTCGTCCCAGATACGCAGTATTTT,CSAALVVPDTQYF
TRBV5-4,NA,TRBJ1-1,few,TGTGCCAGCAGCTTGGTATCAGGAATGAACACTGAAGCTTTCTTT,CASSLVSGMNTEAFF
TRBV19,NA,TRBJ1-6,NA,TGTGCCAGTAGTATTCCGACAGCGGGTTCACCCCTCCACTTT,CASSIPTAGSPLHF
TRBV6-5,TRBD1,TRBJ1-2,NA,TGTGCCAGCAGGGGACAGGGGACCTATGGCTACACCTTC,CASRGQGTYGYTF
TRBV5-1,NA,TRBJ1-4,few,TGCGCCAGCAGCCCCGGGCAGGGTGATGAAAAACTGTTTTTT,CASSPGQGDEKLFF
TRBV28,NA,TRBJ2-7,few,TGTGCCAGCAGTTTACCCAGAGCGGCATTCTCCTACGAGCAGTACTTC,CASSLPRAAFSYEQYF
TRBV10-3,TRBD1,TRBJ2-7,NA,TGTGCCATCAGTGAGTCGACCGAGGGACAGGGCTACGAGCAGTACTTC,CAISESTEGQGYEQYF
TRBV13,NA,TRBJ2-4,NA,TGTGCCAGCAGCATCACAGGTGGTGACATTCAGTACTTC,CASSITGGDIQYF
TRBV7-9,NA,TRBJ2-6,NA,TGTTCCAAACTGTCTGGGGCCAACGTCCTGACTTTC,CSKLSGANVLTF
TRBV11-2,NA,TRBJ2-7,NA,TGTGCCAGCAGCTTATATATTGGGGCCCCGTGGGAGCAGTACTTC,CASSLYIGAPWEQYF
TRBV7-3,NA,TRBJ2-3,NA,TGTGCCAGCAGCTCGGGACTTAGCACAGATACGCAGTATTTT,CASSSGLSTDTQYF
TRBV29-1,TRBD1,TRBJ1-2,NA,TGCAGCGTTGAAGAACTAAACAGGGGGCGCCTTAGGGGGAACTATGGCTACACCTTC,CSVEELNRGRLRGNYGYTF
TRBV5-1,NA,TRBJ1-6,NA,TGCGCCAGCAGCTTGGTGGGGGGGGTTTCACCCCTCCACTTT,CASSLVGGVSPLHF
TRBV5-1,NA,TRBJ1-1,few,TGCGCCAGCAGCTTCCTAGAGGCTAGCCGGACTGAAGCTTTCTTT,CASSFLEASRTEAFF
TRBV30,NA,TRBJ1-5,NA,TGTGCCTGGCAACATTCCGGGACATACTATCAGCCCCAGCATTTT,CAWQHSGTYYQPQHF
TRBV7-2,NA,TRBJ1-2,few,TGTGCCAGCAGCCCCCCGGGGGGGCGTGTCTCGAATGGCTACACCTTC,CASSPPGGRVSNGYTF
TRBV6-1,NA,TRBJ1-6,NA,TGTGCCAGCAGGTCAGGGACTGTCGATAATTCACCCCTCCACTTT,CASRSGTVDNSPLHF
TRBV28,TRBD1,TRBJ1-2,NA,TGTGCCAGCAGTTTAACCGACTGGCTGGCAGGGGGCGATGGCTACACCTTC,CASSLTDWLAGGDGYTF
TRBV2,TRBD1,TRBJ1-5,NA,TGTGCCAGCAGAGAACCCGGGACAGGGGGCGTCAATCAGCCCCAGCATTTT,CASREPGTGGVNQPQHF
TRBV6-1,TRBD2,TRBJ2-3,NA,TGTGCCAGCAGTGAAGCACTAGCGGGGGGGGGCACAGATACGCAGTATTTT,CASSEALAGGGTDTQYF
TRBV6-4,NA,TRBJ2-2,NA,TGTGCCAGCAACCGACAGGAGAACACCGGGGAGCTGTTTTTT,CASNRQENTGELFF
TRBV18,TRBD1,TRBJ2-1,NA,TGTGCCAGCTCAGAAACGACAGGGTCCCTCAATGAGCAGTTCTTC,CASSETTGSLNEQFF
TRBV7-7,TRBD2,TRBJ2-1,NA,TGTGCTAGCAGCCCGGGGACTAGCGGGGGGGGAGACAATGAGCAGTTCTTC,CASSPGTSGGGDNEQFF
TRBV4-2,NA,TRBJ2-7,NA,TGTGCCAGCAGTCAGGACTGGGAGCGCTACGAGCAGTACTTC,CASSQDWERYEQYF
TRBV6-1,NA,TRBJ1-2,NA,TGTGCCAGCAGCCCCGGGATGAGCGGCCTGCAGGGCTACACCTTC,CASSPGMSGLQGYTF
TRBV15,NA,TRBJ1-4,NA,TGTGCCACCAGCAGAGACAGGGGAGCCGAAAAACTGTTTTTT,CATSRDRGAEKLFF
TRBV15,NA,TRBJ2-7,NA,TGTGCCACCAGCAGAGATTATCAGGAAAGCTACGAGCAGTACTTC,CATSRDYQESYEQYF
TRBV6-5,NA,TRBJ1-5,few,TGTGCCAGCAGCCCCCGGACAACGGATCAGCCCCAGCATTTT,CASSPRTTDQPQHF
TRBV11-1,NA,TRBJ2-5,NA,TGTGCCAGCAGCTACGGCCGGGGGAGAGAGACCCAGTACTTC,CASSYGRGRETQYF
TRBV30,NA,TRBJ2-3,NA,TGTGCCTGGAGTGTGGGGGCGAGTAGCACAGATACGCAGTATTTT,CAWSVGASSTDTQYF
TRBV6-6,TRBD1,TRBJ2-5,once,TGTGCCAGCATCCAACAGGGGCGGGAGACCCAGTACTTC,CASIQQGRETQYF
TRBV9,TRBD1,TRBJ2-1,NA,TGTGCCAGCAGCCCTAGGGACAGGGTGAGTGAGCAGTTCTTC,CASSPRDRVSEQFF
TRBV2,NA,TRBJ1-3,medium-sized,TGTGCCAGCAGTGACCCGGTCCGCTCTGGAAACACCATATATTTT,CASSDPVRSGNTIYF
TRBV30,TRBD2,TRBJ2-3,NA,TGTGCCTGGAGCCCCTCTAGCGGGGGGCCCACAGATACGCAGTATTTT,CAWSPSSGGPTDTQYF
TRBV5-1,NA,TRBJ2-1,NA,TGCGCCAGCAGCTTGACAACAGCCAGCTCCTACAATGAGCAGTTCTTC,CASSLTTASSYNEQFF
TRBV18,NA,TRBJ2-3,NA,TGTGCCAGCTCACCAGGGAGGGATACGCAGTATTTT,CASSPGRDTQYF
TRBV18,NA,TRBJ2-3,few,TGTGCCAGCAAAGACCCCAGGAACACAGATACGCAGTATTTT,CASKDPRNTDTQYF
TRBV5-1,NA,TRBJ2-1,NA,TGCGCCAGCAGCTTGGGCGGCAGGGCCCACGCCAATGAGCAGTTCTTC,CASSLGGRAHANEQFF
TRBV5-3,NA,TRBJ2-6,NA,TGTGCCAGAAGCTTGGACTCGAGTGGGGCCAACGTCCTGACTTTC,CARSLDSSGANVLTF
TRBV4-3,TRBD1,TRBJ1-1,NA,TGCGCCAGCAGCCAAGACTGGACAGGGGGTTTCACTGAAGCTTTCTTT,CASSQDWTGGFTEAFF
TRBV19,NA,TRBJ1-2,NA,TGTGCCAGTAGTCCCCTTAGGGGTGACGGCTACACCTTC,CASSPLRGDGYTF
TRBV9,TRBD2,TRBJ2-5,NA,TGTGCCAGCAGCGTAGCCGGGACTAGCGGGGGGGGACCACAAGAGACCCAGTACTTC,CASSVAGTSGGGPQETQYF
TRBV19,NA,TRBJ1-5,NA,TGTGCCAGTATCGACAGAGGCAATCAGCCCCAGCATTTT,CASIDRGNQPQHF
TRBV7-2,NA,TRBJ2-5,NA,TGTGCCAGCAGCTTAAGCAGGGAGACCCAGTACTTC,CASSLSRETQYF
TRBV7-9,TRBD1,TRBJ2-3,few,TGTGCCAGCAGCTTACGCGGGACAGGGGTAGATACGCAGTATTTT,CASSLRGTGVDTQYF
TRBV4-1,NA,TRBJ2-5,NA,TGCGCCAGCAGCCAAGGGACAGAAGAAGAGACCCAGTACTTC,CASSQGTEEETQYF
TRBV27,NA,TRBJ1-1,NA,TGTGCCAGCAGTCCCTGGGGGCAGACGAACACTGAAGCTTTCTTT,CASSPWGQTNTEAFF
TRBV7-9,NA,TRBJ1-6,NA,TGTGCCAGCAGCTTAGGGACAGTAAATAATTCACCCCTCCACTTT,CASSLGTVNNSPLHF
TRBV28,NA,TRBJ2-1,NA,TGTGCCAGCAGTTTGGGGGCACGACATGAGCAGTTCTTC,CASSLGARHEQFF
TRBV9,NA,TRBJ1-3,NA,TGTGCCAGCAGCGTAGTTCCACGAGCTGGAAACACCATATATTTT,CASSVVPRAGNTIYF
TRBV30,TRBD2,TRBJ2-3,NA,TGTGCCTGGAGTTTTGGGCTAGCGGACACAGATACGCAGTATTTT,CAWSFGLADTDTQYF
TRBV7-3,TRBD1,TRBJ2-7,NA,TGTGCCAGCAGCCCGGGACAGAGGTACGAGCAGTACTTC,CASSPGQRYEQYF
TRBV27,TRBD1,TRBJ1-1,NA,TGTGCCAGCAGTGCCGGAACAGGGGTGAACACTGAAGCTTTCTTT,CASSAGTGVNTEAFF
TRBV18,TRBD1,TRBJ2-7,NA,TGTGCCAGCTCACCACCAAAGGGACAGGGAGGATACGAGCAGTACTTC,CASSPPKGQGGYEQYF